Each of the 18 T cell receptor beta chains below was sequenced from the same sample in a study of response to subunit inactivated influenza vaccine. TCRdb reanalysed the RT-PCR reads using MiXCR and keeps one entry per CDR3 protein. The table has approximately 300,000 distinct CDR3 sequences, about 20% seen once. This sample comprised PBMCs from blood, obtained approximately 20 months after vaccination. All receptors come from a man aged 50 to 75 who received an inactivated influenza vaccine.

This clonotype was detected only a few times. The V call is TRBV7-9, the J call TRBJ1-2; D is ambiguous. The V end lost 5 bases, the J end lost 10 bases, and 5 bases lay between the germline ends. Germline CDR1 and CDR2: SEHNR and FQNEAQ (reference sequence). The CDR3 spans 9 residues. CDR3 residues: CASSPDYTF. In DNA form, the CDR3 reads TGTGCCAGCAGCCCAGACTACACCTTC.

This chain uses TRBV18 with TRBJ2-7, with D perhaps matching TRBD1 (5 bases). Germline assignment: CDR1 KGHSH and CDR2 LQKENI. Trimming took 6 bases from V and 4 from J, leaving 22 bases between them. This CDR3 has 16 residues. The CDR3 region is CASSKPPGSTGYEQYF. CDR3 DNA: TGTGCCAGCTCGAAACCCCCAGGGTCAACCGGGTACGAGCAGTACTTC.

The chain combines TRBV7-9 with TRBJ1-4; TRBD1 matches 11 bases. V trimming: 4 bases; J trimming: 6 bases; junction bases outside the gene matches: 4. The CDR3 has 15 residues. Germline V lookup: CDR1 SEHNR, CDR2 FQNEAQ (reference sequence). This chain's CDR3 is CASSSQDRGHEKLFF. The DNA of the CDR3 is TGTGCCAGCAGCTCCCAGGACAGGGGGCATGAAAAACTGTTTTTT.

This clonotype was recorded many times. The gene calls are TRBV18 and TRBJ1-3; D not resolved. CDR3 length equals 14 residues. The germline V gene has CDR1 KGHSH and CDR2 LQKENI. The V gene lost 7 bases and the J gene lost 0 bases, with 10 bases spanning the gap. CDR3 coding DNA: TGTGCCAGCTTGCAGTCCTACTCTGGAAACACCATATATTTT. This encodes CASLQSYSGNTIYF.

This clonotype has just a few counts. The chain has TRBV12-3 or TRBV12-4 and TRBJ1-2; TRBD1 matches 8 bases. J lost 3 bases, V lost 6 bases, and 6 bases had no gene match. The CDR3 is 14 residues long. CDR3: CASRDRGVDYGYTF. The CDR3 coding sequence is TGTGCCAGCAGAGACAGGGGAGTCGACTATGGCTACACCTTC.

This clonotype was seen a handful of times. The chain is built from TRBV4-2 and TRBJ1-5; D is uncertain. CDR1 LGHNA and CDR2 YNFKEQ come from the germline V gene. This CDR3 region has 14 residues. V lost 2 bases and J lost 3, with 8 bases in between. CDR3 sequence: CASSQMVDNQPQHF. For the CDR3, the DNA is TGTGCCAGCAGCCAAATGGTCGACAATCAGCCCCAGCATTTT.

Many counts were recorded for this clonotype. This chain's CDR3 is CASSFAGRSTDTQYF. The CDR3 coding sequence is TGTGCCAGCAGCTTCGCGGGCAGAAGCACAGATACGCAGTATTTT. This rearrangement joins TRBV11-2 to TRBJ2-3; maybe TRBD2 (5 bases). The CDR3 is made up of 15 amino acids. Trimming shortened V by 3 bases and J by 0 bases, and 10 bases separated the two germline ends. The germline CDR1 and CDR2 sequences are SGHAT and FQNNGV.

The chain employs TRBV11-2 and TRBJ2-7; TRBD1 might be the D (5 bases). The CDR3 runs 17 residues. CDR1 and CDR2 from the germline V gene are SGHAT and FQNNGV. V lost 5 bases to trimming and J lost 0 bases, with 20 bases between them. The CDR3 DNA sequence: TGTGCCAGCAGCCGTCAATGGGGCTATTCGACCTCCTACGAGCAGTACTTC. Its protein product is CASSRQWGYSTSYEQYF.

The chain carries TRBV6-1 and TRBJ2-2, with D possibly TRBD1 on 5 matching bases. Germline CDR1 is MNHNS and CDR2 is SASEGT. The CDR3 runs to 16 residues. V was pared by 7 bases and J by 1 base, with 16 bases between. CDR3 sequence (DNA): TGTGCCAGCACCAGAATCCAGGGAATGAACACCGGGGAGCTGTTTTTT. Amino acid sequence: CASTRIQGMNTGELFF.

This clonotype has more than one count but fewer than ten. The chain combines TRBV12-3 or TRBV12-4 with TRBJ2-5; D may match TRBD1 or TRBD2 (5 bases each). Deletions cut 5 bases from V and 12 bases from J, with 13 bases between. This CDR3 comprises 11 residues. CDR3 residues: CASSPGTTKYF. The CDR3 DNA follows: TGTGCCAGCAGTCCCGGGACCACTAAGTACTTC.

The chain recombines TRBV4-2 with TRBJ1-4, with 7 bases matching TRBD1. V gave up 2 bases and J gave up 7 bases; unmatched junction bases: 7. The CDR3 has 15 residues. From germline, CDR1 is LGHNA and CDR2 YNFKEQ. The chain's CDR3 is CASSQRLQGGEKLFF. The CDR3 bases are TGTGCCAGCAGCCAACGCCTCCAGGGGGGTGAAAAACTGTTTTTT.

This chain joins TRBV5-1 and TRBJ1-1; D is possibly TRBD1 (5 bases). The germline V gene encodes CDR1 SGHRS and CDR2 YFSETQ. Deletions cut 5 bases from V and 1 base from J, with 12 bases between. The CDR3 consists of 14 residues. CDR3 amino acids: CASSSGHENTEAFF. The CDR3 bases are TGCGCCAGCAGTTCCGGACACGAGAACACTGAAGCTTTCTTT.

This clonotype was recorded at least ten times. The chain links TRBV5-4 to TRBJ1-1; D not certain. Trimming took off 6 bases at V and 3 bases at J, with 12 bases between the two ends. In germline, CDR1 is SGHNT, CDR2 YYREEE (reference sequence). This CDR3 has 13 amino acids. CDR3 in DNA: TGTGCCAGCAACCTACAGCCGTACACTGAAGCTTTCTTT. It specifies CASNLQPYTEAFF. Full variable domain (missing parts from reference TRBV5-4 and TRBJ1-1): ETGVTQSPTHLIKTRGQQVTLRCSSQSGHNTVSWYQQALGQGPQFIFQYYREEENGRGNFPPRFSGLQFPNYSSELNVNALELDDSALYLCASNLQPYTEAFFGQGTRLTVV.

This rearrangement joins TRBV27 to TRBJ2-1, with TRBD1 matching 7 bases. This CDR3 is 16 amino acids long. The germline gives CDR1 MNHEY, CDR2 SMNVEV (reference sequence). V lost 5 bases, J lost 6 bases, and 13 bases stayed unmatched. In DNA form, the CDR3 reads TGTGCCAGCAGTAAGACAGGGTTTGCGACTCTCAATGAGCAGTTCTTC. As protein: CASSKTGFATLNEQFF.

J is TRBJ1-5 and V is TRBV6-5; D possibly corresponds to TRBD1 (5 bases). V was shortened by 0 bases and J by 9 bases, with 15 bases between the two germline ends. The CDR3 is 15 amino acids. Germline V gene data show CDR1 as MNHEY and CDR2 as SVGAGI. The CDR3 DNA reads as TGTGCCAGCAGTTACTCGAGGGGCGCGCGAGGGCCCCAGCATTTT. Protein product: CASSYSRGARGPQHF.

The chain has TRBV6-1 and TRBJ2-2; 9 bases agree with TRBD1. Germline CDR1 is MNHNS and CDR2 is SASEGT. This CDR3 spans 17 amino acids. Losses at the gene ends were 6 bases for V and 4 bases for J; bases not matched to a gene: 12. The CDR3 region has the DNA TGTGCCAGCAGCCCTTCCCCGGGACAGGGAAGCACCGGGGAGCTGTTTTTT. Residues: CASSPSPGQGSTGELFF.

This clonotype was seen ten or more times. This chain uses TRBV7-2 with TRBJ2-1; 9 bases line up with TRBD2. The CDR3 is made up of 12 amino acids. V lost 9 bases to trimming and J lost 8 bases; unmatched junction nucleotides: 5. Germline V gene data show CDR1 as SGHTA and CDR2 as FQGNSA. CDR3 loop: CARREGEDEQFF. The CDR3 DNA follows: TGTGCCAGGCGGGAGGGGGAGGATGAGCAGTTCTTC.

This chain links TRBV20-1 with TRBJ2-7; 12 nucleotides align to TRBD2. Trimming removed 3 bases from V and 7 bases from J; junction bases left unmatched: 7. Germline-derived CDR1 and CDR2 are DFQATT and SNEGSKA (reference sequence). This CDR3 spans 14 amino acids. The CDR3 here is CSARTSGRSGEQYF. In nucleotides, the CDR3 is TGCAGTGCTAGGACTAGCGGGAGATCTGGGGAGCAGTACTTC.